The 11 T cell receptor beta chains below come from one sample, sequenced in a study of blood T cell repertoires in COVID-19. Measured with immunoSEQ multiplex PCR; TCRdb has only the in-frame clones, and not every one. The sample includes about 250,000 clones, nearly 90% of them seen just once. Sequenced material: PBMCs or T cells enriched from blood (not recorded which). The receptors come from a woman in her 30s with acute COVID-19.

The chain links TRBV29-1 to TRBJ2-3; 11 nucleotides agree with TRBD2. V dropped 3 bases and J dropped 6; count of bases not matched to a gene: 2. The CDR3 length is 13 residues. CDR1 SQVTM and CDR2 ANQGSEA come from the germline V gene. The CDR3 region is CSVEVAGGDTQYF. The DNA for the CDR3 is TGCAGCGTTGAGGTAGCGGGGGGGGATACGCAGTATTTT.

In nucleotides, the CDR3 is TGTGCCAGCAGCGAGGGACTTTTGCAAGAGACCCAGTACTTC. Its translation: CASSEGLLQETQYF. The chain joins TRBV2 to TRBJ2-5, with a tentative D call TRBD2 (6 bases). The V end was cut by 6 bases, the J end by 2 bases, with 13 bases between. This CDR3 comprises 14 residues. In germline, CDR1 is SNHLY, CDR2 FYNNEI. Based on the CDR3 plus reference TRBV2 and TRBJ2-5, the full variable domain is EPEVTQTPSHQVTQMGQEVILRCVPISNHLYFYWYRQILGQKVEFLVSFYNNEISEKSEIFDDQFSVERPDGSNFTLKIRSTKLEDSAMYFCASSEGLLQETQYFGPGTRLLVL.

V usage is TRBV5-1 and J usage is TRBJ2-1, with 10 bases lining up with TRBD1. Germline V lookup: CDR1 SGHRS, CDR2 YFSETQ. The CDR3 length is 15 residues. V lost 0 bases to trimming and J lost 9 bases; unmatched junction nucleotides: 6. Here the CDR3 DNA reads TGCGCCAGCAGCTTGGGACAGGGGGCTTCGGTTGAGCAGTTCTTC. It is translated as CASSLGQGASVEQFF.

The chain uses TRBV27 and TRBJ1-2; possible D gene TRBD1, 5 bases. Germline values: CDR1 MNHEY, CDR2 SMNVEV (reference sequence). The CDR3 length is 16 residues. Trimming shortened V by 1 base and J by 0 bases, and 12 bases separated the two germline ends. CDR3 sequence reads: CASSLWGTDPNYGYTF. CDR3 DNA: TGTGCCAGCAGTTTATGGGGGACTGATCCTAACTATGGCTACACCTTC.

The J gene is TRBJ2-7, the V gene TRBV19, with 10 nucleotides matching TRBD2. J gave up 3 bases and V 10 bases, and 6 bases lay outside the gene matches. Germline assignment: CDR1 LNHDA and CDR2 SQIVND (reference sequence). The CDR3 consists of 13 residues. In DNA, the CDR3 is TGTGCCACAGTGGCTAGCGGGGGCTACGAGCAGTACTTC. As protein: CATVASGGYEQYF.

The rearrangement uses TRBV19 and TRBJ1-5, with TRBD1 matching over 8 bases. CDR1 is LNHDA, CDR2 SQIVND, per germline (reference sequence). The CDR3 runs to 14 residues. Unmatched junction bases numbered 10, after V lost 5 bases and J lost 10 bases. The CDR3 DNA follows: TGTGCCAGTAGTTCATCAGGGGGCACCCTCCCCCAGCATTTT. It codes for CASSSSGGTLPQHF. Full variable domain (rest looked up from reference TRBV19 and TRBJ1-5): DGGITQSPKYLFRKEGQNVTLSCEQNLNHDAMYWYRQDPGQGLRLIYYSQIVNDFQKGDIAEGYSVSREKKESFPLTVTSAQKNPTAFYLCASSSSGGTLPQHFGDGTRLSIL.

The rearrangement uses TRBV27 and TRBJ2-5, with a weak D call TRBD2 (5 bases). V gave up 0 bases and J gave up 2 bases, with 13 bases separating them. Germline values: CDR1 MNHEY, CDR2 SMNVEV (reference sequence). CDR3 size: 16 residues. CDR3 nucleotide sequence: TGTGCCAGCAGTTTATCGAAGAGGAGCGGTCAAGAGACCCAGTACTTC. This sequence encodes CASSLSKRSGQETQYF.

The chain recombines TRBV28 with TRBJ1-2; TRBD1 matches 8 bases. The ends lost 5 bases at V and 4 bases at J; junction bases unmatched: 3. The CDR3 contains 13 residues. Germline CDR1 MDHEN, CDR2 SYDVKM. The CDR3 coding sequence is TGTGCCAGCAGTAACGGACAGGGCTATGGCTACACCTTC. Its protein is CASSNGQGYGYTF.

The rearrangement uses TRBV27 and TRBJ1-5, with D possibly being TRBD1 (5 bases). The germline gives CDR1 MNHEY, CDR2 SMNVEV (reference sequence). There are 15 residues in the CDR3. V gave up 5 bases and J gave up 6 bases, with 17 bases separating them. CDR3: CASSPLSRRGQPQHF. CDR3 coding DNA: TGTGCCAGCAGTCCACTATCCAGGAGGGGTCAGCCCCAGCATTTT.

The chain recombines TRBV30 with TRBJ1-1; a weak D match, TRBD1 (6 bases). Per germline, CDR1 GTSNPN and CDR2 SVGIG (reference sequence). CDR3 size: 14 residues. Trimming removed 0 bases from V and 7 bases from J, with 15 bases in between. CDR3 loop: CAWSVIRGRGEAFF. CDR3 sequence (DNA): TGTGCCTGGAGTGTAATCAGGGGTAGGGGTGAAGCTTTCTTT.

The chain uses TRBV7-9 and TRBJ1-1; the match to TRBD1 covers 7 bases. This CDR3 region has 15 residues. CDR1 is SEHNR, CDR2 FQNEAQ, per germline (reference sequence). The V segment lost 2 bases and the J segment 5 bases; nucleotides outside the gene matches: 8. The CDR3 DNA reads TGTGCCAGCAGCTTAAGACAGGGAGAAGGGACTGAAGCTTTCTTT. Its protein is CASSLRQGEGTEAFF.